This T cell receptor (beta chain) came from a study of blood T cell repertoires in COVID-19. Study context: Samples taken during acute and convalescent COVID-19 were collected in the United States, Italy and Spain.

TCRdb keeps only in-frame clones here, not all; method: immunoSEQ multiplex PCR. In the table there are 200,000 or so clones, roughly 76% of which are singletons. This clone was recorded a few times. The TCR sequence derives from a human donor in a cohort sampled during active COVID-19. Sequencing was performed on peripheral blood.

The CDR3 spells CASSQGNYGYTF. For the CDR3, the DNA is TGTGCCAGCTCCCAGGGGAACTATGGCTACACCTTC. The chain joins TRBV12-3 or TRBV12-4 to TRBJ1-2; possible D gene TRBD1, 6 bases. This CDR3 has 12 amino acids. Deletions cut 8 bases from V and 2 bases from J, with 9 bases between.